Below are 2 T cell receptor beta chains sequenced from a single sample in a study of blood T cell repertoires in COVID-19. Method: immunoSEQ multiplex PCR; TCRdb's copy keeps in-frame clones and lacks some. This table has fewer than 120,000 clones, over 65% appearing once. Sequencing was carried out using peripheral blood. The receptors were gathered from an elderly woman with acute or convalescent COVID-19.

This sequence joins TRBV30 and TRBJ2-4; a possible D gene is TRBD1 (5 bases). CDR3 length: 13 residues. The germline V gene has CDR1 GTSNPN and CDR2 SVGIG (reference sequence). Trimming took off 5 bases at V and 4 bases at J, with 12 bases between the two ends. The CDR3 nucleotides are TGTGCCTGGGGGGCTGTTCCTAAAAACATTCAGTACTTC. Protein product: CAWGAVPKNIQYF.

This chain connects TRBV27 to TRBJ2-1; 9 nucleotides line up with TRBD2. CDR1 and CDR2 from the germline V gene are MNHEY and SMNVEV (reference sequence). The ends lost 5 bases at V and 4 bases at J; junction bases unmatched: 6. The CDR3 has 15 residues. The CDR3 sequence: CASSHRTSVYNEQFF. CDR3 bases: TGTGCCAGCAGTCACCGGACTAGCGTTTACAATGAGCAGTTCTTC.